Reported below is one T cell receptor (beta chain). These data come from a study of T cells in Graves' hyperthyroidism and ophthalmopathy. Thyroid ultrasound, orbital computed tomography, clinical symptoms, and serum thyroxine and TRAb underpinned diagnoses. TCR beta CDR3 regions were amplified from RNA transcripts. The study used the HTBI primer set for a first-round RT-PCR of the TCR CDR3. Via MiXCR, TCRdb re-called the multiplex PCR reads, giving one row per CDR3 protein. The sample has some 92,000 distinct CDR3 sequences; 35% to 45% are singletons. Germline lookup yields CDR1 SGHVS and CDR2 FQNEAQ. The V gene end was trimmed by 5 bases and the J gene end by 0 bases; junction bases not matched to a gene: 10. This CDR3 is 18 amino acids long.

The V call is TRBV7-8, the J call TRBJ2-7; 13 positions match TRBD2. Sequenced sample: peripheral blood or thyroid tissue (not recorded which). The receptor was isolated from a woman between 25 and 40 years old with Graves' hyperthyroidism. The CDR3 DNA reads TGTGCCAGCAGCAGAACTAGCGGGAGGGCGGGGAGCTCCTACGAGCAGTACTTC. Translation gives CASSRTSGRAGSSYEQYF.